The sequence of this T cell receptor beta chain was determined in a study of CD8 T cells in ankylosing spondylitis. Overall study findings and caveats: In ankylosing spondylitis blood, a motif of fewer than 10 highly homologous TCR beta variants appeared characteristic.

Each CDR3 protein is one row after TCRdb ran MiXCR on the 5' RACE reads. The data hold over 150,000 distinct CDR3 sequences, with 18% observed a single time. This clonotype was seen repeatedly, ten times or more. The antigen is not known. CDR1 and CDR2 from the germline V gene are SGHDN and FVKESK. This CDR3 comprises 14 residues. Trimming took 4 bases from V and 6 from J; bases not matched to a gene: 6. This chain uses TRBV14 with TRBJ2-4; 7 bases match TRBD2. Source material: blood, either unsorted or a sorted T cell fraction (not recorded which). The receptor's source is a male donor aged 10-29 years with ankylosing spondylitis or in good health (not recorded which). The CDR3 spells CASSPWGGGNIQYF. CDR3 DNA: TGTGCCAGCAGCCCCTGGGGCGGGGGAAACATTCAGTACTTC.